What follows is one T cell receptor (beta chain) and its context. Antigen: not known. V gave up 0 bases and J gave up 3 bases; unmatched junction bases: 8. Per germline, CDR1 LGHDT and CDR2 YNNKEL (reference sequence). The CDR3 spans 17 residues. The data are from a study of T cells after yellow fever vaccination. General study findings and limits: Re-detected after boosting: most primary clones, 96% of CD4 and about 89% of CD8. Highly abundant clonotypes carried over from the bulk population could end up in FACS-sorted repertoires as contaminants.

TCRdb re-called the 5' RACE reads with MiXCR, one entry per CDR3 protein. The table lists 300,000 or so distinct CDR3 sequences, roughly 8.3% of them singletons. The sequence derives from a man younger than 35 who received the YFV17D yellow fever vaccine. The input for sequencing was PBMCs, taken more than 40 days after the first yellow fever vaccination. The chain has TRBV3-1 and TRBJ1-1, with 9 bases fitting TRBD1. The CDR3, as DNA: TGTGCCAGCAGCCAAGAACGGGCGACAGGGGGGCACACTGAAGCTTTCTTT. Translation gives CASSQERATGGHTEAFF.